A selection of T cell receptor beta chains follows, all from one sample in a study of blood T cell repertoires in COVID-19. Assay used: immunoSEQ multiplex PCR; TCRdb lists only in-frame clones, some missing. Here the sample spans 300,000 to 450,000 clones, more than 80% being singletons. Sequenced material: PBMCs or T cells enriched from blood (not recorded which). The receptors derive from a man younger than 30 who had recovered from COVID-19. The CDR3 runs from the conserved cysteine through the conserved F or W. The order of the fields is V gene, J gene, clone size, CDR3 protein. Clone size is given for some rows only: seen once, a few or many times, or a class if the clone is expanded.

>TRBV6-5|TRBJ1-5|.
CASKSLTRNQPQHF
>TRBV3-1/TRBV3-2|TRBJ2-4|.
CASSQVRGRENIQYF
>TRBV11-2|TRBJ1-5|.
CASSPPFRDTYNQPQHF
>TRBV10-2|TRBJ2-5|.
CASSESSWAVATPRSQETQYF
>TRBV6-1|TRBJ2-7|.
CASSEGLAGPTYEQYF
>TRBV5-1|TRBJ2-1|.
CASSSDMGNEQFF
>TRBV2|TRBJ2-3|.
CASSSRSTQYF
>TRBV6-1|TRBJ2-1|.
CASSERDRGDEQFF
>TRBV7-6|TRBJ1-2|.
CASSEGDSGYTF
>TRBV6-5|TRBJ1-2|.
CASSSLPGHGDMSYTF
>TRBV7-3|TRBJ2-2|.
CASSFRSASGPGELFF
>TRBV7-2|TRBJ2-2|.
CASSSGGSVTGELFF
>TRBV28|TRBJ2-2|once
CASLPGQSTGELFF
>TRBV5-1|TRBJ2-2|.
CASSLGPAGAGELFF
>TRBV13|TRBJ1-2|.
CASSLGLVRGYTF
>TRBV6-5|TRBJ2-1|.
CASRESGNEQFF
>TRBV7-7|TRBJ2-7|.
CASSPTGVGDEQYF
>TRBV7-3|TRBJ2-7|once
CASSLHDSYEQYF
>TRBV6-6|TRBJ2-1|.
CASSFGGSNEQFF